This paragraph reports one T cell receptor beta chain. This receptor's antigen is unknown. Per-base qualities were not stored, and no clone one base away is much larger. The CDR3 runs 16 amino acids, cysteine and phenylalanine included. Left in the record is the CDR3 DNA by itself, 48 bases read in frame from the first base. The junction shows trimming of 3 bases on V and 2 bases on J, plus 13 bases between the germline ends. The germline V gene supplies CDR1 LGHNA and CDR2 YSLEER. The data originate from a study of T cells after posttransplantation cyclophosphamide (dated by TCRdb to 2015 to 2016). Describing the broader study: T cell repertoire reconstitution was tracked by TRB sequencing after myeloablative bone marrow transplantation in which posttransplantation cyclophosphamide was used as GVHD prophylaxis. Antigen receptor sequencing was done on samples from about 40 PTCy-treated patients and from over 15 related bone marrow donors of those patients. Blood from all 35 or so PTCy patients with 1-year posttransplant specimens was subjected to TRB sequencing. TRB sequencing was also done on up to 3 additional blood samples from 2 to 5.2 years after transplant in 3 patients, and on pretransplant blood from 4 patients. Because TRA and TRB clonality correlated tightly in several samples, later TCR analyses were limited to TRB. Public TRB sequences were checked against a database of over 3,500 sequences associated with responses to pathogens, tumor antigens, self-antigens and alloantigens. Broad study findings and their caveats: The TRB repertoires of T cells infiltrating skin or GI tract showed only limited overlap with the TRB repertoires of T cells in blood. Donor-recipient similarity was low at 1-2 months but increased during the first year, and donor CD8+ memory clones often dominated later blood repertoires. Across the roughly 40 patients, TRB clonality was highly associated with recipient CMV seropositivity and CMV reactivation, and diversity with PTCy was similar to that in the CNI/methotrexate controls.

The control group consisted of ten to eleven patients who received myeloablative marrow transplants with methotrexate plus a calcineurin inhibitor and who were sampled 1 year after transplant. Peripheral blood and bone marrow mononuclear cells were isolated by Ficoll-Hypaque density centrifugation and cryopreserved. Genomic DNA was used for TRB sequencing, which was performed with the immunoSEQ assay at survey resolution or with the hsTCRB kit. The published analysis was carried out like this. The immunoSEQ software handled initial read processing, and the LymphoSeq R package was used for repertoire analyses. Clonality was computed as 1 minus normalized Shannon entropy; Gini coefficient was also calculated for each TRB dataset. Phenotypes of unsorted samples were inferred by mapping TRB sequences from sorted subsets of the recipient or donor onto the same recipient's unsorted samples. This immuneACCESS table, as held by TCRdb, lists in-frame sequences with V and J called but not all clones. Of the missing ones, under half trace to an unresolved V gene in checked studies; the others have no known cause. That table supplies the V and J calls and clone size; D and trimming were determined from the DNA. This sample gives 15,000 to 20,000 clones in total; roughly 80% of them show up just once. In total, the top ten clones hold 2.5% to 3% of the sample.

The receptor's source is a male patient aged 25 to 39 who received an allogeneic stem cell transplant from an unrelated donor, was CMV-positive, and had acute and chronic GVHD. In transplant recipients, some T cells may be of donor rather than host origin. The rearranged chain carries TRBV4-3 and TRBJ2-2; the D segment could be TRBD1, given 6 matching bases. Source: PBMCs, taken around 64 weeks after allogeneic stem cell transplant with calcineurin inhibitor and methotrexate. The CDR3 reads CASSHQGGANTGELFF. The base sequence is TGCGCCAGCAGCCACCAAGGGGGAGCAAACACCGGGGAGCTGTTTTTT.